The 6 T cell receptor beta chains reported below all come from one sample, sequenced in a study of beta chain features in type 1 diabetes. For these TCRs, the target antigens are not known. The study, taken as a whole, reports: Among patients with Type 1 diabetes, TCRB CDR3s were moderately but significantly shorter in every one of the four CD4+ subsets.

Expressed TCRB transcripts were sequenced, since all the RNA that had been isolated was reverse transcribed. Data came from immunoSEQ multiplex PCR; TCRdb stores just in-frame clones and leaves some out. The sample consists of some 130,000 clones, 9% of them appearing once. Sequencing input: central memory CD4+ T cells from blood. The receptors come from a man aged 25-45 years with type 1 diabetes.

The V call is TRBV7-9, the J call TRBJ2-5; 9 nucleotides line up with TRBD1. The germline CDR1 and CDR2 sequences are SEHNR and FQNEAQ (reference sequence). CDR3 length equals 16 residues. The ends lost 1 base at V and 5 bases at J; junction bases unmatched: 8. The CDR3 nucleotides read TGTGCCAGCAGCTTAGGTCCGACAGGGGGTATTGAGACCCAGTACTTC. Translated, it gives CASSLGPTGGIETQYF.

This clone was recorded once. CDR3 nucleotide sequence: TGTGCCAGCAGCGCCCGAACAGGGATCGCTGAAGCTTTCTTT. Translation gives CASSARTGIAEAFF. This chain connects TRBV9 to TRBJ1-1, with D perhaps TRBD1 (6 bases). Trimming cost V 3 bases and J 6 bases, with 15 bases left between them. Germline values: CDR1 SGDLS, CDR2 YYNGEE. The CDR3 runs to 14 residues.

The table lists this clone with many counts. This rearrangement joins TRBV29-1 to TRBJ2-4; TRBD2 is a possible D gene (6 bases). The CDR3 loop spans 11 amino acids. The germline V and J ends were trimmed by 3 bases and 8 bases, with 8 bases remaining between them. The germline CDR1 and CDR2 sequences are SQVTM and ANQGSEA. As DNA, the CDR3 is TGCAGCGTTGAGCGGGGTGACATTCAGTACTTC. It yields the protein CSVERGDIQYF.

This clone was counted between two and nine times. The V call is TRBV29-1, the J call TRBJ1-2; unclear D gene. The CDR3 has 12 residues. Trimming removed 3 bases from V and 7 bases from J, with 12 bases in between. Germline V gene data show CDR1 as SQVTM and CDR2 as ANQGSEA. The CDR3 protein is CSVDPGTSGYTF. CDR3 in DNA: TGCAGCGTTGATCCGGGAACATCTGGCTACACCTTC.

This clone was seen a few times. The V call is TRBV19, the J call TRBJ2-7; 7 bases are shared with TRBD2. This CDR3 region has 15 residues. V gave up 6 bases and J gave up 0 bases; unmatched junction bases: 8. Germline V gives CDR1 LNHDA, CDR2 SQIVND (reference sequence). CDR3: CASRTAGTTSYEQYF. The DNA of the CDR3 is TGTGCCAGTAGAACAGCCGGGACTACCTCCTACGAGCAGTACTTC.

This clone was seen more than once but under ten times. This chain joins TRBV7-8 and TRBJ2-1, with TRBD1 identical over 11 bases. Germline CDR1 SGHVS, CDR2 FQNEAQ. This CDR3 contains 11 residues. DNA for the CDR3: TGTGCGGGACAGGGGGACAATGAGCAGTTCTTC. It encodes CAGQGDNEQFF.